One sample yielded the 14 T cell receptor beta chains listed below, sequenced in a study of immune evolution from preneoplasia to lung adenocarcinoma (dated by TCRdb to the early 2020s). Receptors were amplified or captured by the immunoSEQ multiplex PCR assay. Here the immuneACCESS table is served through TCRdb, limited to in-frame sequences with V and J called. Missing clones are a known gap in these copies; in checked studies unresolved V genes cover under half, and the rest lacks a known reason. For this sample there are over 6,000 clones; about 85% appear just once. The ten largest clones add up to roughly 2.7% of the sample. The sample was FFPE minimally invasive lung adenocarcinoma tissue. Read against the paper, the sample's cell subset or site label means: micro-invasive lung adenocarcinoma (MIA). These receptors were obtained from an elderly person with lung adenocarcinoma.

The chain joins TRBV19 to TRBJ1-3, with unresolved D. The V end lost 4 bases, the J end lost 5 bases, and 15 bases lay between the germline ends. From germline, CDR1 is LNHDA and CDR2 SQIVND (reference sequence). There are 15 residues in the CDR3. CDR3 DNA: TGTGCCAGTAGTACCGGGAGCTCGGACCGAAACACCATATATTTT. It specifies CASSTGSSDRNTIYF.

The J gene is TRBJ1-4, the V gene TRBV10-3; the match to TRBD1 covers 7 bases. CDR1 is ENHRY, CDR2 SYGVKD, per germline. CDR3 length equals 14 residues. V lost 3 bases to trimming and J lost 7 bases; unmatched junction nucleotides: 5. CDR3 sequence reads: CAISDRQGGEKLFF. Here the CDR3 DNA reads TGTGCCATCAGTGATCGACAGGGAGGTGAAAAACTGTTTTTT.

The chain links TRBV19 to TRBJ1-5; TRBD1 agrees at 9 bases. V shed 4 bases and J 5 bases; nucleotides not matched to a gene: 6. This CDR3 spans 15 amino acids. The V gene's germline CDR1 is LNHDA and CDR2 SQIVND (reference sequence). The CDR3 reads CASSRGQGRDQPQHF. As DNA, the CDR3 is TGTGCCAGTAGTAGGGGACAGGGTCGGGATCAGCCCCAGCATTTT.

The chain is built from TRBV6-5 and TRBJ2-1; 11 bases align to TRBD2. CDR1 and CDR2 (germline): MNHEY, SVGAGI. Losses at the gene ends were 2 bases for V and 5 bases for J; bases not matched to a gene: 2. The CDR3 runs 15 residues. The CDR3 here is CASSYRLAGNNEQFF. CDR3 DNA sequence: TGTGCCAGCAGTTACCGACTAGCGGGGAACAATGAGCAGTTCTTC.

The chain recombines TRBV5-5 with TRBJ2-1; D not resolved. From germline, CDR1 is SGHKS and CDR2 YYEKEE (reference sequence). The CDR3 is 15 residues long. Trimming took off 4 bases at V and 5 bases at J, with 16 bases between the two ends. The CDR3 sequence: CASSLTTLPDNEQFF. CDR3 DNA: TGTGCCAGCAGCCTCACTACCCTTCCCGACAATGAGCAGTTCTTC.

The chain has TRBV10-3 and TRBJ2-7; possible D gene TRBD2, 5 bases. V lost 4 bases and J lost 6, with 16 bases in between. This CDR3 has 14 residues. CDR1 and CDR2 from the germline V gene are ENHRY and SYGVKD. CDR3 nucleotides: TGTGCCATCAGTGGGGAGCGATCCTTGGGCGAGCAGTACTTC. It is translated as CAISGERSLGEQYF.

The J gene is TRBJ2-1, the V gene TRBV9, with TRBD1 as a possible D gene (5 bases). Trimming pared 2 bases from V and 5 bases from J, leaving 14 bases between. The CDR3 runs to 15 residues. Germline V gives CDR1 SGDLS, CDR2 YYNGEE. The CDR3 reads CASSVAAQGNNEQFF. CDR3 in DNA: TGTGCCAGCAGCGTGGCTGCCCAGGGAAACAATGAGCAGTTCTTC.

J is TRBJ2-7 and V is TRBV11-2; D is possibly TRBD2 (6 bases). The CDR3 loop spans 13 amino acids. Trimming stripped 4 bases from V and 5 bases from J, with 12 bases between. The germline V gene has CDR1 SGHAT and CDR2 FQNNGV. CDR3: CASSSRRGHEQYF. DNA of the CDR3: TGTGCCAGCAGCTCCCGGCGGGGCCACGAGCAGTACTTC.

The chain carries TRBV29-1 and TRBJ2-7, with 7 bases that match TRBD1. This CDR3 region has 11 residues. Germline trimming cut 6 bases from V and 4 bases from J; bases unmatched to any gene: 3. The germline V gene has CDR1 SQVTM and CDR2 ANQGSEA. Here the CDR3 DNA reads TGCAGCGTCGTGACAGGGTACGAGCAGTACTTC. This sequence encodes CSVVTGYEQYF.

The chain is built from TRBV5-1 and TRBJ1-2; D is unclear. Germline loops: CDR1 SGHRS, CDR2 YFSETQ. This CDR3 has 12 amino acids. The germline V and J ends were trimmed by 4 bases and 8 bases, with 12 bases remaining between them. The CDR3 DNA follows: TGCGCCAGCAGCCACGTCAACGGGGGCTACACCTTC. Its translation is CASSHVNGGYTF. Based on the CDR3 plus reference TRBV5-1 and TRBJ1-2, the full variable domain is KAGVTQTPRYLIKTRGQQVTLSCSPISGHRSVSWYQQTPGQGLQFLFEYFSETQRNKGNFPGRFSGRQFSNSRSEMNVSTLELGDSALYLCASSHVNGGYTFGSGTRLTVV.

The genes are TRBV4-3 and TRBJ1-4; no definite D call. The V gene's germline CDR1 is LGHNA and CDR2 YSLEER. The CDR3 is 14 amino acids. V was clipped by 2 bases and J by 1 base, with 5 bases between them. CDR3 nucleotide sequence: TGCGCCAGCAGCCAATCAGGAACTAATGAAAAACTGTTTTTT. Residues: CASSQSGTNEKLFF.

The chain carries TRBV7-8 and TRBJ1-3, with D maybe TRBD1 (5 bases). This CDR3 has 16 amino acids. Germline CDR1 and CDR2: SGHVS and FQNEAQ. The V end was cut by 1 base, the J end by 0 bases, with 10 bases between. CDR3 sequence (DNA): TGTGCCAGCAGCTTAGTACCGGACAACTCTGGAAACACCATATATTTT. Protein: CASSLVPDNSGNTIYF.

J is TRBJ2-5 and V is TRBV10-3, with 8 bases lining up with TRBD1. From germline, CDR1 is ENHRY and CDR2 SYGVKD. The J segment lost 5 bases and the V segment lost 11 bases, leaving 22 bases of the junction unmatched. The CDR3 length is 17 residues. CDR3 loop: CAALTPTGGPSGETQYF. CDR3 nucleotides: TGTGCCGCCCTCACACCTACAGGGGGGCCCTCCGGGGAGACCCAGTACTTC.

DNA of the CDR3: TGTGCCAGCAGCTTAGGGGTCTACACCGGGGAGCTGTTTTTT. Translated: CASSLGVYTGELFF. This rearrangement joins TRBV11-3 to TRBJ2-2; D not certain. V lost 1 base, J lost 3 bases, and 6 bases lay in between. This CDR3 has 14 amino acids. Germline lookup yields CDR1 SGHNT and CDR2 YENEEA.